The T cell receptor (beta chain) under discussion was sequenced for a study of cytomegalovirus exposure and HLA in healthy donors. The method was immunoSEQ multiplex PCR; TCRdb's version includes in-frame clones alone and lacks a portion of them. The repertoire includes about 130,000 clones, approximately 91% of them detected once, and 1.2% to 1.5% sits in the top ten. Trimming removed 5 bases from V and 4 bases from J; junction bases left unmatched: 2. CDR3 length: 14 amino acids. The germline V gene encodes CDR1 SEHNR and CDR2 FQNEAQ (reference sequence). V is TRBV7-9 and J is TRBJ2-5; 12 positions match TRBD2. Sequenced: PBMCs. This receptor was obtained from a man aged 25-40 years in good health and CMV-seronegative. The CDR3, as DNA: TGTGCCAGCAGCGGGACTAGCGGGCTAGAGACCCAGTACTTC. This gives the protein CASSGTSGLETQYF.